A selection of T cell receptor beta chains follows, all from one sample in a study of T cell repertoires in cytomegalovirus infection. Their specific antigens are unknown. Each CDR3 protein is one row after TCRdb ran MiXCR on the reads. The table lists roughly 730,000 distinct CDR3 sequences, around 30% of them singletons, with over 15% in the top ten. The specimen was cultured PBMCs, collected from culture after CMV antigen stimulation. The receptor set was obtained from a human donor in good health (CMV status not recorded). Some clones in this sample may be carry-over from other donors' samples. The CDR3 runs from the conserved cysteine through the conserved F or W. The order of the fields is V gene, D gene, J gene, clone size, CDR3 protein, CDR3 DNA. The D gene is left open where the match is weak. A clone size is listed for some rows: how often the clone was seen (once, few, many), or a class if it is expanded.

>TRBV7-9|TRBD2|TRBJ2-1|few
CASSKGSASGKYNEQFF
TGTGCCAGCAGCAAAGGGTCGGCTAGCGGGAAGTACAATGAGCAGTTCTTC
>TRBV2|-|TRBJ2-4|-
CASRLRVINIQYF
TGTGCCAGCAGACTCAGGGTCATAAACATTCAGTACTTC
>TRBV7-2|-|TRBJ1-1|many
CASSPAVLGRAEAFF
TGTGCCAGCAGCCCCGCCGTTTTGGGAAGGGCTGAAGCTTTCTTT
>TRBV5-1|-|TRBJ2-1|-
CASSPRSPTTNEQFF
TGCGCCAGCAGCCCCCGAAGCCCGACCACCAATGAGCAGTTCTTC
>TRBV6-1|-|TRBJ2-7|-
CASSIQGRSSYEQYF
TGTGCCAGCAGTATTCAGGGAAGGAGCTCCTACGAGCAGTACTTC
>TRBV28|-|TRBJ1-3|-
CASSFIGSQGTGNTIYF
TGTGCCAGCAGTTTTATAGGTAGCCAGGGAACTGGAAACACCATATATTTT
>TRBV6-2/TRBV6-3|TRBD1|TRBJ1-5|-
CASRPTGGQPQHF
TGTGCCAGCAGACCGACAGGGGGCCAGCCCCAGCATTTT
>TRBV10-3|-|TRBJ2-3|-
CAISESGGTDTQYF
TGTGCCATCAGTGAGTCTGGTGGCACAGATACGCAGTATTTT
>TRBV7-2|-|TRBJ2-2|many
CASSRDRDTGELFF
TGTGCCAGCAGCCGGGACCGGGACACCGGGGAGCTGTTTTTT
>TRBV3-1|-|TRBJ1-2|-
CASSQDLGGRGYTF
TGTGCCAGCAGCCAAGATCTGGGAGGAAGGGGCTACACCTTC
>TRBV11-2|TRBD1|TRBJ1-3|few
CASSPGTGGNTIYF
TGTGCCAGCAGCCCCGGGACAGGGGGTAACACCATATATTTT
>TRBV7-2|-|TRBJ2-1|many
CASSSRVSTEQFF
TGTGCCAGCAGCTCCCGGGTATCTACTGAGCAGTTCTTC
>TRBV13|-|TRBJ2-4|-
CASRKQGGKNIQYF
TGTGCCAGCAGGAAACAGGGCGGCAAAAACATTCAGTACTTC
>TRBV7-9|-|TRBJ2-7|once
CASRPDVSSYEQYF
TGTGCCAGCAGACCCGACGTGAGCTCCTACGAGCAGTACTTC
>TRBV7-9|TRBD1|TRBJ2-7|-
CASDRGTYEQYF
TGTGCCAGCGACAGGGGTACCTACGAGCAGTACTTC
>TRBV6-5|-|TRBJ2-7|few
CASRSHPYEQYF
TGTGCCAGCAGATCCCACCCCTACGAGCAGTACTTC
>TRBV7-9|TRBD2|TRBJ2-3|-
CASSPASSGLGDTQYF
TGTGCCAGCAGCCCAGCGAGTAGCGGGCTTGGGGATACGCAGTATTTT
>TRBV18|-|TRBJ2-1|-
CASSPPGSRSYNEQFF
TGTGCCAGCTCACCACCGGGATCCCGCTCCTACAATGAGCAGTTCTTC
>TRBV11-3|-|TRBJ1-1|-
CASVEWGTGLRTEAFF
TGTGCCAGCGTCGAGTGGGGGACGGGGCTTAGAACTGAAGCTTTCTTT
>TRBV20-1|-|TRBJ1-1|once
CSARDYRVTEAFF
TGCAGTGCTAGAGATTACCGAGTCACTGAAGCTTTCTTT
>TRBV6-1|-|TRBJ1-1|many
CASSEDVEGNTEAFF
TGTGCCAGCAGTGAAGATGTAGAGGGCAACACTGAAGCTTTCTTT
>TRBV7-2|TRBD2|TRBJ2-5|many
CASSFRLAGEETQYF
TGTGCCAGCAGCTTTAGACTAGCGGGGGAAGAGACCCAGTACTTC
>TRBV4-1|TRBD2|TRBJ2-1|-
CASSQELAASSYNEQFF
TGCGCCAGCAGCCAGGAACTAGCGGCAAGCTCCTACAATGAGCAGTTCTTC
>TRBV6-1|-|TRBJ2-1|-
CASSPHGRVWAALNEQFF
TGTGCCAGCAGTCCACATGGGCGGGTGTGGGCGGCGCTTAATGAGCAGTTCTTC